This T cell receptor (beta chain) comes out of a study of T cell responses to AZD1222 COVID-19 vaccine. Overall study findings and caveats: It should be noted that donors were predominantly white British and more often female, and clonal diversity was possibly underestimated. Dominant at 160-218 and 743-854, vaccine-associated CD4 TCRs also spanned spike. Breadth and depth of Spike-specific TCRs rose after two AZD1222 doses.

With respect to this clone: Its cognate antigen is unknown.

Sequencing was performed with immunoSEQ multiplex PCR; in TCRdb, only in-frame clones are kept and a portion is missing. The data hold fewer than 110,000 clones, with approximately 87% observed a single time. Germline-derived CDR1 and CDR2 are SGHNT and YYREEE (reference sequence). V shed 4 bases, J shed 3 bases, and the junction held 9 bases outside the gene matches. CDR3 length equals 15 residues. Second-dose groups at about 4 or about 12 weeks were pooled. The genes are TRBV5-4 and TRBJ2-7, with 8 bases that match TRBD1. The specimen was peripheral blood, collected 28 days after the second AZD1222 dose. The clonotype was recovered from an adult who received the AZD1222 COVID-19 vaccine. The CDR3 sequence: CASSPTYGQGYEQYF. As DNA, the CDR3 is TGTGCCAGCAGCCCGACGTACGGACAGGGCTACGAGCAGTACTTC.